Listed below are T cell receptor beta chains from one sample, sequenced in a study of cytomegalovirus exposure and HLA in healthy donors. TCRdb's copy holds only in-frame clones and misses some; the assay was immunoSEQ multiplex PCR. This sample has 180,000 or so clones, with around 80% found just once. The sample consisted of PBMCs. The receptors originated from a woman in her thirties in good health and CMV-seronegative. Both conserved end residues are part of each CDR3. The D gene is left open where the match is weak. Size tells how often a clone was seen (once, few, many) or the class of an expanded clone, and some rows leave it out.

CASSVQGVSYNEQFF | TGTGCCAGCAGCGTGCAGGGGGTCTCCTACAATGAGCAGTTCTTC | TRBD1 | TRBJ2-1 | TRBV9 | NA
CAWSVGTRYGYTF | TGTGCCTGGAGTGTGGGGACTAGGTATGGCTACACCTTC | NA | TRBJ1-2 | TRBV30 | NA
CASSQSRQGAEGYTF | TGTGCCAGCAGCCAATCACGGCAGGGGGCGGAAGGCTACACCTTC | TRBD1 | TRBJ1-2 | TRBV16 | NA
CASGGEKLFF | TGTGCCAGCGGTGGCGAAAAACTGTTTTTT | NA | TRBJ1-4 | TRBV5-5 | few
CASSYSWTGDYGYTF | TGTGCCAGCAGTTACTCATGGACAGGGGATTATGGCTACACCTTC | TRBD1 | TRBJ1-2 | TRBV6-6 | once
CSAMTGGETQYF | TGCAGCGCAATGACAGGGGGAGAGACCCAGTACTTC | TRBD1 | TRBJ2-5 | TRBV29-1 | NA
CASSSPVGQSYEQYF | TGTGCCAGCAGCTCCCCGGTGGGACAGTCCTACGAGCAGTACTTC | TRBD1 | TRBJ2-7 | TRBV7-8 | NA
CASSESTQAGWSFF | TGTGCCAGCAGTGAATCCACCCAGGCCGGATGGTCGTTCTTC | NA | TRBJ2-1 | TRBV2 | NA
CASRGDSFTEAFF | TGTGCCAGCAGGGGGGACAGCTTTACTGAAGCTTTCTTT | TRBD1 | TRBJ1-1 | TRBV7-9 | NA
CAISATSGGARTGELFF | TGTGCCATCAGCGCGACTAGCGGGGGGGCCCGCACCGGGGAGCTGTTTTTT | TRBD2 | TRBJ2-2 | TRBV10-3 | few
CASSPRASGGTHNEQFF | TGTGCCAGCAGTCCCAGGGCTAGCGGGGGCACTCACAATGAGCAGTTCTTC | TRBD2 | TRBJ2-1 | TRBV27 | NA
CASSTSGDVYEQYF | TGTGCCAGTAGTACTAGCGGGGACGTCTACGAGCAGTACTTC | TRBD2 | TRBJ2-7 | TRBV19 | NA
CASSSGGPQETQYF | TGTGCCAGCAGCTCCGGGGGTCCCCAAGAGACCCAGTACTTC | NA | TRBJ2-5 | TRBV7-9 | NA
CASSPGTSEYEQYF | TGCGCCAGCAGCCCAGGGACTTCCGAGTACGAGCAGTACTTC | NA | TRBJ2-7 | TRBV4-1 | many
CASSMRGANVLTF | TGTGCCAGTAGTATGAGGGGGGCCAACGTCCTGACTTTC | NA | TRBJ2-6 | TRBV19 | NA
CASSVSGTGELFF | TGTGCCAGCAGCGTTAGTGGCACCGGGGAGCTGTTTTTT | NA | TRBJ2-2 | TRBV9 | NA
CASSMQGLGYGYTF | TGCGCCAGCAGCATGCAGGGTTTGGGATATGGCTACACCTTC | NA | TRBJ1-2 | TRBV5-1 | few
CSVEDVRGPAYNEQFF | TGCAGCGTTGAAGACGTCAGGGGACCGGCCTACAATGAGCAGTTCTTC | NA | TRBJ2-1 | TRBV29-1 | NA
CASSSLYRGRTNEKLFF | TGTGCCAGCAGCTCTTTATACAGGGGGCGGACTAATGAAAAACTGTTTTTT | TRBD1 | TRBJ1-4 | TRBV7-6 | once
CASSPSPGTASNQPQHF | TGTGCCAGCAGCCCATCCCCCGGGACAGCTAGCAATCAGCCCCAGCATTTT | TRBD1 | TRBJ1-5 | TRBV11-3 | NA
CASSLGDRVEETQYF | TGCGCCAGCAGCTTGGGGGACAGGGTCGAAGAGACCCAGTACTTC | TRBD1 | TRBJ2-5 | TRBV5-1 | NA
CASSSQGGDNEKLFF | TGCGCCAGCAGCTCACAGGGTGGGGATAATGAAAAACTGTTTTTT | NA | TRBJ1-4 | TRBV5-1 | NA
CASSPTGAYGYTF | TGTGCCAGTAGCCCGACAGGGGCGTATGGCTACACCTTC | TRBD1 | TRBJ1-2 | TRBV19 | NA
CASSLALDSGFIEAFF | TGCGCCAGCAGCTTGGCGTTGGATTCGGGATTCATTGAAGCTTTCTTT | NA | TRBJ1-1 | TRBV5-1 | NA
CASSLSKKQMTYEQYF | TGTGCCAGCAGTTTATCGAAGAAGCAAATGACCTACGAGCAGTACTTC | NA | TRBJ2-7 | TRBV27 | NA
CASSIGGLQGEKLFF | TGTGCCAGTAGTATAGGAGGGTTACAAGGAGAAAAACTGTTTTTT | NA | TRBJ1-4 | TRBV19 | NA
CASSSGISNQPQHF | TGTGCCAGCAGCTCAGGAATTAGCAATCAGCCCCAGCATTTT | NA | TRBJ1-5 | TRBV5-8 | NA
CASSEGGDSSYEQYF | TGTGCCAGCAGTGAAGGGGGGGACAGTTCCTACGAGCAGTACTTC | NA | TRBJ2-7 | TRBV6-1 | once
CASSSRAGGYNEQFF | TGTGCCAGCTCGAGCAGGGCGGGGGGCTACAATGAGCAGTTCTTC | TRBD2 | TRBJ2-1 | TRBV18 | NA
CASSQDRGVGLNNSPLHF | TGCGCCAGCAGCCAGGACAGGGGCGTGGGTTTAAATAATTCACCCCTCCACTTT | TRBD1 | TRBJ1-6 | TRBV4-3 | NA
CASSLDSTGVNIQYF | TGTGCCAGCAGCTTGGATTCGACAGGGGTAAACATTCAGTACTTC | TRBD1 | TRBJ2-4 | TRBV5-4 | NA
CASRIGTGGALVGYTF | TGTGCCAGCAGGATCGGGACAGGGGGCGCTCTGGTTGGCTACACCTTC | TRBD1 | TRBJ1-2 | TRBV5-4 | once
CASSLTSGVDEQYF | TGTGCCAGCAGCCTGACTAGCGGGGTCGACGAGCAGTACTTC | TRBD2 | TRBJ2-7 | TRBV5-4 | NA
CASSRTGEDHTEAFF | TGTGCCAGCAGCCGGACAGGGGAAGATCACACTGAAGCTTTCTTT | TRBD1 | TRBJ1-1 | TRBV5-6 | NA
CASSLIGGDSYNSPLHF | TGTGCCAGCTCACTAATAGGGGGGGACTCCTATAATTCACCCCTCCACTTT | NA | TRBJ1-6 | TRBV18 | NA
CASSLAPLNRFSYNSPLHF | TGTGCCAGCAGCTTAGCACCGCTCAACCGGTTCTCCTATAATTCACCCCTCCACTTT | NA | TRBJ1-6 | TRBV7-2 | NA
CAWGTGANIQYF | TGTGCCTGGGGGACAGGGGCGAACATTCAGTACTTC | TRBD1 | TRBJ2-4 | TRBV30 | NA
CASSVGGGEETQYF | TGTGCCAGCAGCGTAGGCGGGGGGGAAGAGACCCAGTACTTC | TRBD2 | TRBJ2-5 | TRBV9 | NA
CSARTVYEQYF | TGCAGCGCCAGGACAGTCTACGAGCAGTACTTC | NA | TRBJ2-7 | TRBV29-1 | once
CASSSAGTRPSEQYF | TGTGCCAGCAGCTCCGCCGGGACAAGACCATCTGAGCAGTACTTC | NA | TRBJ2-7 | TRBV7-2 | NA
CASSVEAGGNSPLHF | TGTGCCAGCAGCGTAGAGGCAGGGGGGAATTCACCCCTCCACTTT | TRBD1 | TRBJ1-6 | TRBV9 | once
CASSLPSGGGVNEQFF | TGCGCCAGCAGCTTACCGTCTGGCGGGGGGGTAAATGAGCAGTTCTTC | TRBD2 | TRBJ2-1 | TRBV5-1 | NA
CASRADSFNSPLHF | TGTGCCAGCAGGGCGGACAGTTTCAATTCACCCCTCCACTTT | NA | TRBJ1-6 | TRBV7-9 | NA
CASSLGSRDRGNEKLFF | TGCGCCAGCAGCCTAGGGTCCCGGGACAGGGGTAATGAAAAACTGTTTTTT | TRBD1 | TRBJ1-4 | TRBV5-1 | NA
CASSQFPTSSYEQYF | TGCGCCAGCAGCCAATTCCCGACTAGCTCCTACGAGCAGTACTTC | NA | TRBJ2-7 | TRBV4-1 | NA
CASSLGSQATEAFF | TGTGCCAGCAGCTTAGGAAGTCAGGCCACTGAAGCTTTCTTT | NA | TRBJ1-1 | TRBV7-8 | NA
CASSTGFNTGELFF | TGTGCCAGCTCCACCGGGTTTAACACCGGGGAGCTGTTTTTT | NA | TRBJ2-2 | TRBV14 | NA
CASSQTGVDEKLFF | TGTGCCAGCTCACAGACAGGGGTTGATGAAAAACTGTTTTTT | TRBD1 | TRBJ1-4 | TRBV18 | NA
CSVDPTAGGYNEQFF | TGCAGCGTTGACCCCACGGCGGGGGGATACAATGAGCAGTTCTTC | TRBD2 | TRBJ2-1 | TRBV29-1 | NA
CASRAQEQFF | TGTGCCAGCAGGGCCCAGGAGCAGTTCTTC | NA | TRBJ2-1 | TRBV7-9 | once
CATSSGGTALNSPLHF | TGTGCCACCAGCAGTGGCGGGACAGCCTTAAATTCACCCCTCCACTTT | TRBD1 | TRBJ1-6 | TRBV15 | few
CASSLVGGLSETQYF | TGCGCCAGCAGCTTGGTTGGCGGGCTCAGCGAGACCCAGTACTTC | NA | TRBJ2-5 | TRBV5-1 | NA
CASSPGDRASGYTF | TGTGCCAGCTCACCGGGGGACAGGGCTAGTGGCTACACCTTC | TRBD1 | TRBJ1-2 | TRBV18 | NA
CASGGPTGVQPQHF | TGTGCCAGCGGCGGCCCGACAGGGGTTCAGCCCCAGCATTTT | TRBD1 | TRBJ1-5 | TRBV9 | NA
CASSQDLMRLAGDGEQYF | TGTGCCAGCAGCCAAGATCTTATGCGACTAGCGGGGGACGGCGAGCAGTACTTC | TRBD2 | TRBJ2-7 | TRBV4-2 | NA
CASSLVPVYNSPLHF | TGTGCCAGCAGCTTGGTTCCGGTCTATAATTCACCCCTCCACTTT | NA | TRBJ1-6 | TRBV5-5 | NA
CASSFWDRPYEQYF | TGCGCCAGCAGTTTTTGGGACAGGCCTTACGAGCAGTACTTC | TRBD1 | TRBJ2-7 | TRBV27 | NA